The 19 T cell receptor beta chains below come from one sample, sequenced in a study of shared clonotypes between healthy human individuals. Profiling relied on immunoSEQ multiplex PCR, and the TCRdb table lists in-frame clones only, not all of them. The repertoire includes roughly 640,000 clones, around 97% of them detected once, and 0.057% sits in the top ten. Sequenced sample: naive CD4+ T cells sorted from blood. Regarding subset: CD45RA+ positively selected. The receptor source for this set is a woman in her 30s in good health.

The chain uses TRBV27 and TRBJ2-7, with 8 nucleotides matching TRBD1. With 6 bases clipped from V and 2 bases from J, the junction kept 12 bases outside the gene matches. The CDR3 length is 16 residues. CDR1 MNHEY and CDR2 SMNVEV come from the germline V gene (reference sequence). CDR3 nucleotide sequence: TGTGCCAGCAGGCTAGCAGGGACAGGAAGACCCTACGAGCAGTACTTC. Translation: CASRLAGTGRPYEQYF.

The V call is TRBV2, the J call TRBJ2-2; TRBD1 matches at 9 bases. Germline V lookup: CDR1 SNHLY, CDR2 FYNNEI. This CDR3 region has 14 residues. Trimming cost V 6 bases and J 6 bases; bases outside gene matches: 5. The CDR3 sequence: CASSRTGVSGELFF. CDR3 nucleotides: TGTGCCAGCAGCCGGACAGGGGTGTCCGGGGAGCTGTTTTTT.

The chain combines TRBV20-1 with TRBJ2-7; perhaps TRBD1 as D (6 bases). This CDR3 spans 11 amino acids. The V gene lost 6 bases and the J gene lost 4 bases, with 10 bases spanning the gap. CDR1 is DFQATT and CDR2 is SNEGSKA in the germline V gene (reference sequence). The CDR3 is CSARQVYEQYF. The CDR3 DNA reads TGCAGTGCCAGACAGGTATACGAGCAGTACTTC.

This clone has a single count. The chain employs TRBV7-9 and TRBJ1-2; TRBD1 might be the D (6 bases). The CDR3 contains 13 residues. The germline V gene encodes CDR1 SEHNR and CDR2 FQNEAQ (reference sequence). Trimming pared 5 bases from V and 2 bases from J, leaving 9 bases between. CDR3 sequence (DNA): TGTGCCAGCAGCCGACAGGAGAACTATGGCTACACCTTC. Amino acids: CASSRQENYGYTF.

V and J are TRBV7-8 and TRBJ1-5; TRBD1 matches 9 bases. This CDR3 has 15 amino acids. The V gene's germline CDR1 is SGHVS and CDR2 FQNEAQ. J lost 6 bases, V lost 5 bases, and 8 bases had no gene match. This chain's CDR3 is CASSNPGQGSQPQHF. The DNA for the CDR3 is TGTGCCAGCAGCAACCCGGGACAGGGAAGTCAGCCCCAGCATTTT.

This clone was observed once. V and J are TRBV18 and TRBJ2-7; 9 bases are shared with TRBD2. This CDR3 has 15 residues. Germline V gives CDR1 KGHSH, CDR2 LQKENI. Trimming at V came to 3 bases and at J to 4 bases, leaving 7 bases not matched to a gene. DNA of the CDR3: TGTGCCAGCTCACCTGCGGAAGGACTAGCGTACGAGCAGTACTTC. Amino acid sequence: CASSPAEGLAYEQYF.

J is TRBJ2-3 and V is TRBV30, with TRBD2 matching over 8 bases. The germline CDR1 and CDR2 sequences are GTSNPN and SVGIG (reference sequence). The CDR3 is 14 residues long. Losses at the gene ends were 1 base for V and 5 bases for J; bases not matched to a gene: 5. CDR3 region: CAWSAGAGEDTQYF. DNA of the CDR3: TGTGCCTGGAGTGCCGGAGCGGGAGAAGATACGCAGTATTTT.

The chain carries TRBV7-2 and TRBJ1-5, with D unresolved. The CDR3 is 14 amino acids. Germline-derived CDR1 and CDR2 are SGHTA and FQGNSA. V lost 0 bases, J lost 1 base, and 4 bases lay in between. The CDR3 sequence is CASSLAGSNQPQHF. CDR3 DNA: TGTGCCAGCAGCTTAGCCGGCAGCAATCAGCCCCAGCATTTT. Supplemented by reference TRBV7-2 and TRBJ1-5, the full variable domain reads GAGVSQSPSNKVTEKGKDVELRCDPISGHTALYWYRQSLGQGLEFLIYFQGNSAPDKSGLPSDRFSAERTGGSVSTLTIQRTQQEDSAVYLCASSLAGSNQPQHFGDGTRLSIL.

This chain joins TRBV4-1 and TRBJ2-2; 14 nucleotides align to TRBD2. There are 19 residues in the CDR3. Looked up from germline, CDR1 is MGHRA and CDR2 is YSYEKL. V dropped 4 bases and J dropped 0; count of bases not matched to a gene: 7. CDR3 bases: TGCGCCAGCAGCCCGCGGACTAGCGGGAGGACCTCGAACACCGGGGAGCTGTTTTTT. This codes for CASSPRTSGRTSNTGELFF.

The CDR3 region has the DNA TGTGCCAGTAGTGTACAGGGGACCACAGATACGCAGTATTTT. Translated: CASSVQGTTDTQYF. This chain connects TRBV19 to TRBJ2-3; 7 bases are shared with TRBD1. The V segment lost 5 bases and the J segment 2 bases; nucleotides outside the gene matches: 4. Germline values: CDR1 LNHDA, CDR2 SQIVND (reference sequence). The CDR3 has 14 amino acids.

CDR3 loop: CASSLSGLAPTYEQYF. As DNA, the CDR3 is TGCGCCAGCAGCCTAAGCGGACTAGCGCCAACCTACGAGCAGTACTTC. V and J are TRBV5-1 and TRBJ2-7; 9 nucleotides agree with TRBD2. Germline trimming cut 4 bases from V and 2 bases from J; bases unmatched to any gene: 10. This CDR3 contains 16 residues. The V gene's germline CDR1 is SGHRS and CDR2 YFSETQ. Using reference TRBV5-1 and TRBJ2-7 for the parts outside the CDR3, the full variable domain is KAGVTQTPRYLIKTRGQQVTLSCSPISGHRSVSWYQQTPGQGLQFLFEYFSETQRNKGNFPGRFSGRQFSNSRSEMNVSTLELGDSALYLCASSLSGLAPTYEQYFGPGTRLTVT.

The V gene is TRBV6-6, the J gene TRBJ2-7, with a weak D call TRBD1 (6 bases). Per the germline V gene, CDR1 is MNHNY and CDR2 is SVGAGI (reference sequence). V was cut by 8 bases and J by 1 base, with 18 bases left in between. This CDR3 region has 15 residues. In DNA, the CDR3 is TGTGCCAGCTCGCGTGGGGGCGCTTTTTCCTACGAGCAGTACTTC. It translates to CASSRGGAFSYEQYF.

This rearrangement joins TRBV19 to TRBJ2-1; no clear D gene. V lost 9 bases and J lost 0, with 12 bases in between. The CDR3 consists of 14 residues. Germline CDR1 is LNHDA and CDR2 is SQIVND (reference sequence). The CDR3 loop reads CASSFPSSYNEQFF. CDR3 in DNA: TGTGCCAGCTCATTCCCGAGCTCCTACAATGAGCAGTTCTTC.

V and J are TRBV6-5 and TRBJ1-5, with 10 positions matching TRBD1. Germline V lookup: CDR1 MNHEY, CDR2 SVGAGI. Losses at the gene ends were 5 bases for V and 8 bases for J; bases not matched to a gene: 6. The length of the CDR3 is 14 residues. The CDR3 loop reads CASSADRGIKPQHF. In nucleotides, the CDR3 is TGTGCCAGCAGTGCGGACAGGGGGATTAAGCCCCAGCATTTT.

DNA for the CDR3: TGTGCCAGCAGCCGACCGAGCCGGGATACGCAGTATTTT. It codes for CASSRPSRDTQYF. V and J are TRBV5-4 and TRBJ2-3; unclear D gene. V was trimmed by 4 bases and J by 6 bases, leaving 12 bases between them. The CDR3 runs 13 residues. Germline-derived CDR1 and CDR2 are SGHNT and YYREEE (reference sequence).

The V gene is TRBV6-5, the J gene TRBJ2-7; tentatively, D is TRBD2 (6 bases). This CDR3 contains 14 residues. Germline values: CDR1 MNHEY, CDR2 SVGAGI. V lost 2 bases and J 2 bases, leaving 10 bases between the germline ends. In DNA form, the CDR3 reads TGTGCCAGCAGTTACGGACTACCAGCCTACGAGCAGTACTTC. This sequence encodes CASSYGLPAYEQYF.

J is TRBJ2-2 and V is TRBV28, with unresolved D. Germline V gene sequence: CDR1 MDHEN, CDR2 SYDVKM. The V end lost 5 bases, the J end lost 4 bases, and 14 bases lay between the germline ends. This CDR3 comprises 15 residues. Here the CDR3 reads CASSPHRESTGELFF. The CDR3 nucleotides read TGTGCCAGCAGTCCCCACCGTGAAAGCACCGGGGAGCTGTTTTTT.

The rearrangement links TRBV27 to TRBJ2-7; D is perhaps TRBD2 (6 bases). With 1 base removed from V and 3 bases from J, the gap between germline ends came to 13 bases. Germline V gene sequence: CDR1 MNHEY, CDR2 SMNVEV (reference sequence). This CDR3 spans 15 amino acids. The CDR3 protein is CASSLFGGLGYEQYF. As DNA, the CDR3 is TGTGCCAGCAGTTTATTCGGGGGTTTGGGCTACGAGCAGTACTTC.

This chain links TRBV2 with TRBJ2-2; the D is unclear. V shed 2 bases and J shed 5 bases, with 12 bases lying between them. This CDR3 is built from 15 residues. CDR1 and CDR2 (germline): SNHLY, FYNNEI. CDR3 amino acids: CASSELLASTGELFF. The CDR3 bases are TGTGCCAGCAGTGAATTACTCGCGAGTACCGGGGAGCTGTTTTTT.